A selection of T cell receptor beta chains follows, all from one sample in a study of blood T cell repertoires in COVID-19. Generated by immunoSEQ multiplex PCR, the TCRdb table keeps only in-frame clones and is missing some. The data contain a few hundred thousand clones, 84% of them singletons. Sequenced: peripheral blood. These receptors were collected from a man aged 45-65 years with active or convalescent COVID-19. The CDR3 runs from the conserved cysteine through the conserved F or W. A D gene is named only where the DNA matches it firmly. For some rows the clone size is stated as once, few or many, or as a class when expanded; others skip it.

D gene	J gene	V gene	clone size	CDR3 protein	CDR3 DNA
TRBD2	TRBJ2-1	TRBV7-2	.	CASSVVGTSGTYNEQFF	TGTGCCAGCAGCGTCGTTGGGACTAGCGGGACCTACAATGAGCAGTTCTTC
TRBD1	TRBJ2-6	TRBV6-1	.	CASSEDRNSGANVLTF	TGTGCCAGCAGTGAGGACAGGAACTCTGGGGCCAACGTCCTGACTTTC
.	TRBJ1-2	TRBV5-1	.	CASSSDLTGGYTF	TGCGCCAGCAGCTCCGACCTCACCGGGGGCTACACCTTC
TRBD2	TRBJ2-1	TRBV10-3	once	CAISDGGASNNEQFF	TGTGCCATCAGCGACGGGGGGGCCTCGAACAATGAGCAGTTCTTC
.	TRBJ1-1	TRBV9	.	CASSAPGEGGTEAFF	TGTGCCAGCAGCGCCCCCGGGGAGGGCGGGACTGAAGCTTTCTTT
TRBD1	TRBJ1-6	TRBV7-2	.	CASSSTGPSNSPLHF	TGTGCCAGCAGCTCGACAGGGCCGTCGAATTCACCCCTCCACTTT
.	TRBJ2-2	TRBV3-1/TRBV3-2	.	CASSPLSGTGELFF	TGTGCCAGCAGTCCCCTTAGCGGCACCGGGGAGCTGTTTTTT
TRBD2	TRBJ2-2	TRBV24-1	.	CATSDLGLVPGELFF	TGTGCCACCAGTGATTTGGGACTAGTCCCCGGGGAGCTGTTTTTT
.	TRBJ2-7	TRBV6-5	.	CASSYVGVGQLYQYF	TGTGCCAGCAGTTACGTCGGAGTCGGACAATTATACCAGTACTTC
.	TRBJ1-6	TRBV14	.	CASSQGWLLNSPLHF	TGTGCCAGCAGCCAAGGCTGGCTGCTTAATTCACCCCTCCACTTT
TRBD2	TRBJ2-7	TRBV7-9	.	CASSLQGTSGEEQYF	TGTGCCAGCAGCTTACAGGGGACTAGCGGCGAAGAGCAGTACTTC
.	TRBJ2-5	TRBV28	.	CASSLPGQETQYF	TGTGCCAGCAGTTTACCCGGGCAAGAGACCCAGTACTTC
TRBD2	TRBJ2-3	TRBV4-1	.	CASSQDAGGSGTDTQYF	TGCGCCAGCAGCCAAGACGCGGGGGGCTCCGGCACAGATACGCAGTATTTT
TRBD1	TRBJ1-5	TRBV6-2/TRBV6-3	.	CASSSGQGGQPQHF	TGTGCCAGCAGTTCAGGACAGGGTGGCCAGCCCCAGCATTTT
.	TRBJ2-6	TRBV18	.	CASSPVGLSGANVLTF	TGTGCCAGCTCACCCGTGGGACTCTCTGGGGCCAACGTCCTGACTTTC